Shown below are 30 T cell receptor beta chains from a single sample sequenced in a study of response to subunit inactivated influenza vaccine. One entry per CDR3 protein results from TCRdb running MiXCR on the RT-PCR reads. Of over 150,000 distinct CDR3 sequences in the sample, 13% to 15% are singletons; the top ten hold approximately 27%. The sequencing here drew on CD8+ T cells sorted from PBMCs, taken 4 to 6 days after vaccination. The source of these receptors is a man aged 45-65 years who received an inactivated influenza vaccine.

The J gene is TRBJ2-2, the V gene TRBV9, with D maybe TRBD2 (5 bases). V shed 3 bases and J shed 4 bases, with 16 bases lying between them. CDR3 size: 16 residues. CDR1 is SGDLS, CDR2 YYNGEE, per germline. The CDR3 region is CASSALVFPVTGELFF. In nucleotides, the CDR3 is TGTGCCAGCAGCGCACTAGTTTTCCCGGTCACCGGGGAGCTGTTTTTT.

The rearrangement links TRBV7-9 to TRBJ2-5; 8 bases match TRBD2. There are 16 residues in the CDR3. Unmatched junction bases numbered 7, after V lost 2 bases and J lost 2 bases. The V gene's germline CDR1 is SEHNR and CDR2 FQNEAQ (reference sequence). The CDR3 DNA reads as TGTGCCAGCAGCTTAATCGGCGGGGGGCTTCAAGAGACCCAGTACTTC. As protein: CASSLIGGGLQETQYF. Complete variable domain (other parts from reference TRBV7-9 and TRBJ2-5): DTGVSQNPRHKITKRGQNVTFRCDPISEHNRLYWYRQTLGQGPEFLTYFQNEAQLEKSRLLSDRFSAERPKGSFSTLEIQRTEQGDSAMYLCASSLIGGGLQETQYFGPGTRLLVL.

The chain uses TRBV5-1 and TRBJ1-4; 8 bases match TRBD1. Germline CDR1 reads SGHRS; CDR2 reads YFSETQ. After removal of 2 bases from V and 2 bases from J, the junction contained 11 bases not matched to a gene. This CDR3 contains 18 residues. This chain's CDR3 is CASSFVDRVRATNEKLFF. The CDR3 DNA sequence: TGCGCCAGCAGCTTCGTGGACAGGGTTAGAGCGACTAATGAAAAACTGTTTTTT.

V gene TRBV24-1 combines with J gene TRBJ2-1; TRBD2 aligns across 8 bases. After removal of 5 bases from V and 10 bases from J, the junction contained 6 bases not matched to a gene. CDR1 and CDR2 from the germline V gene are KGHDR and SFDVKD. The CDR3 runs to 13 residues. This chain's CDR3 is CATSVGLADEQFF. CDR3 nucleotides: TGTGCCACCAGTGTCGGACTAGCTGACGAGCAGTTCTTC.

The J gene is TRBJ2-1, the V gene TRBV27; 12 positions match TRBD2. J gave up 4 bases and V 3 bases, and 10 bases lay outside the gene matches. CDR3 length equals 18 residues. Looked up from germline, CDR1 is MNHEY and CDR2 is SMNVEV (reference sequence). CDR3 protein: CASSLGLAGLERYNEQFF. CDR3 sequence (DNA): TGTGCCAGCAGTTTGGGACTAGCGGGCCTAGAAAGGTACAATGAGCAGTTCTTC.

This clonotype turned up a few times. This chain connects TRBV11-2 to TRBJ2-7; D perhaps matches TRBD2 (5 bases). V was cut by 1 base and J by 2 bases, with 12 bases left in between. The CDR3 length is 15 residues. Germline V CDR1 and CDR2: SGHAT, FQNNGV. The CDR3 region has the DNA TGTGCCAGCAGCTTAGGACTGGGAGCAACCTACGAGCAGTACTTC. Protein: CASSLGLGATYEQYF.

In this sample, this clonotype turned up a few times. This chain joins TRBV29-1 and TRBJ2-5; 8 positions match TRBD2. V lost 3 bases, J lost 1 base, and 7 bases stayed unmatched. The germline V gene has CDR1 SQVTM and CDR2 ANQGSEA. This CDR3 has 15 amino acids. CDR3 DNA sequence: TGCAGCGTTGATGAGCGGGAGCGGGGCCAAGAGACCCAGTACTTC. Its protein product is CSVDERERGQETQYF.

The chain has TRBV29-1 and TRBJ2-7; 10 nucleotides line up with TRBD2. The CDR3 has 14 residues. Trimming at V came to 4 bases and at J to 2 bases, leaving 5 bases not matched to a gene. Per germline, CDR1 SQVTM and CDR2 ANQGSEA. The CDR3 protein is CSVGSLAGAYEQYF. In DNA, the CDR3 is TGCAGCGTTGGGTCTCTAGCGGGAGCCTACGAGCAGTACTTC.

At least ten counts were recorded for this clonotype. The chain couples TRBV7-2 to TRBJ1-2; TRBD1 matches 7 bases. The CDR3 has 14 residues. V dropped 6 bases and J dropped 3; count of bases not matched to a gene: 7. Germline V gene sequence: CDR1 SGHTA, CDR2 FQGNSA. The CDR3 here is CASRDDRVYYGYTF. In nucleotides, the CDR3 is TGTGCCAGCAGAGACGACAGGGTGTACTATGGCTACACCTTC.

The chain uses TRBV11-2 and TRBJ2-4, with D maybe TRBD1 (6 bases). CDR1 and CDR2 from the germline V gene are SGHAT and FQNNGV. This CDR3 spans 19 amino acids. The V and J ends lost 1 base and 11 bases respectively, with 30 bases between them. CDR3 protein: CASSLGGLQFGGTGFVQYF. DNA of the CDR3: TGTGCCAGCAGCTTAGGGGGTCTTCAATTTGGGGGTACAGGGTTCGTTCAGTACTTC.

Only a few counts were recorded for this clonotype. This chain joins TRBV12-3 or TRBV12-4 and TRBJ2-5; 9 bases align to TRBD1. This CDR3 has 14 residues. J lost 3 bases, V lost 5 bases, and 4 bases had no gene match. CDR3 loop: CASSNGTGKETQYF. The CDR3 DNA is TGTGCCAGCAGTAACGGGACAGGGAAAGAGACCCAGTACTTC.

This clonotype was seen ten or more times. The V and J genes are TRBV4-1 and TRBJ2-1; D ambiguous. V was trimmed by 3 bases and J by 6 bases, leaving 6 bases between them. Germline values: CDR1 MGHRA, CDR2 YSYEKL. The CDR3 is made up of 12 amino acids. The CDR3 here is CASSHALNEQFF. CDR3 DNA sequence: TGCGCCAGCAGCCATGCTCTCAATGAGCAGTTCTTC.

This clonotype came up many times. The chain employs TRBV10-3 and TRBJ2-5; D tentatively reads TRBD1 or TRBD2 (5 bases each). Trimming took off 0 bases at V and 3 bases at J, with 11 bases between the two ends. Germline V lookup: CDR1 ENHRY, CDR2 SYGVKD. This CDR3 spans 15 amino acids. The CDR3 sequence is CAISESRVGEETQYF. The CDR3 nucleotides read TGTGCCATCAGTGAGTCCCGTGTGGGGGAAGAGACCCAGTACTTC.

This rearrangement joins TRBV30 to TRBJ2-7, with TRBD1 matching 9 bases. Germline CDR1 reads GTSNPN; CDR2 reads SVGIG (reference sequence). The J segment lost 5 bases and the V segment lost 1 base, leaving 6 bases of the junction unmatched. This CDR3 comprises 14 residues. The CDR3 loop is CAWSEGTGINEQYF. The CDR3 nucleotides read TGTGCCTGGAGTGAAGGGACAGGGATAAACGAGCAGTACTTC.

This chain links TRBV27 with TRBJ2-1; 9 bases fit TRBD2. The CDR3 extends over 15 amino acids. V shed 2 bases, J shed 7 bases, and the junction held 6 bases outside the gene matches. The germline V gene encodes CDR1 MNHEY and CDR2 SMNVEV (reference sequence). The CDR3 nucleotides are TGTGCCAGCAGTTTAGCTAGCGGGATAAGGAATGAGCAGTTCTTC. This translates into CASSLASGIRNEQFF.

This clonotype was seen more than once but under ten times. The chain has TRBV2 and TRBJ1-1, with 7 nucleotides matching TRBD1. The CDR3 consists of 16 residues. Per germline, CDR1 SNHLY and CDR2 FYNNEI. Trimming removed 4 bases from V and 1 base from J; junction bases left unmatched: 9. CDR3 DNA: TGTGCCAGCAGTGTCTCCCCGACAGGGTGGAACACTGAAGCTTTCTTT. It translates to CASSVSPTGWNTEAFF.

The chain links TRBV19 to TRBJ1-5; D call uncertain. V was clipped by 3 bases and J by 6 bases, with 9 bases between them. The germline CDR1 and CDR2 sequences are LNHDA and SQIVND (reference sequence). This CDR3 is 13 amino acids long. The DNA of the CDR3 is TGTGCCAGTAGTATGGGGAAATCTCAGCCCCAGCATTTT. Its protein product is CASSMGKSQPQHF.

This clonotype occurred a few times. The gene calls are TRBV7-2 and TRBJ1-6; D uncertain. Germline CDR1 SGHTA, CDR2 FQGNSA. The V gene lost 1 base and the J gene lost 0 bases, with 10 bases spanning the gap. This CDR3 region has 17 residues. This chain's CDR3 is CASSLVGPRSYNSPLHF. The DNA of the CDR3 is TGTGCCAGCAGCTTAGTAGGTCCTCGCTCCTATAATTCACCCCTCCACTTT. The full variable domain, its missing parts supplied by reference TRBV7-2 and TRBJ1-6, is GAGVSQSPSNKVTEKGKDVELRCDPISGHTALYWYRQSLGQGLEFLIYFQGNSAPDKSGLPSDRFSAERTGGSVSTLTIQRTQQEDSAVYLCASSLVGPRSYNSPLHFGNGTRLTVT.

The chain couples TRBV4-3 to TRBJ1-1, with D possibly matching TRBD1 (6 bases). V was clipped by 4 bases and J by 7 bases, with 25 bases between them. The CDR3 loop spans 17 amino acids. Germline CDR1 is LGHNA and CDR2 is YSLEER. In DNA form, the CDR3 reads TGCGCCAGCAGCCGGGTCACCGGGACACGGGGTGAGAGTGAAGCTTTCTTT. The encoded protein is CASSRVTGTRGESEAFF.

This clonotype was counted only a few times. The chain is built from TRBV20-1 and TRBJ2-1; TRBD2 agrees at 9 bases. The CDR3 is made up of 16 amino acids. With V trimmed by 2 bases and J by 5 bases, 10 bases remained unmatched. Germline V CDR1 and CDR2: DFQATT, SNEGSKA (reference sequence). As DNA, the CDR3 is TGCAGTGCTAGAAGCGCCGGGACTAGCATGAACAATGAGCAGTTCTTC. This encodes CSARSAGTSMNNEQFF.

A few counts support this clonotype. This rearrangement joins TRBV5-1 to TRBJ2-5, with 13 bases that match TRBD2. Germline CDR1 is SGHRS and CDR2 is YFSETQ. The V and J ends lost 4 bases and 5 bases, in that order; junction bases with no gene match: 14. The CDR3 is 18 amino acids. CDR3 sequence: CASSPILRGTSGMETQYF. The CDR3 DNA sequence: TGCGCCAGCAGCCCCATTCTGCGCGGGACTAGCGGGATGGAGACCCAGTACTTC.

This clonotype was counted only a few times. V and J are TRBV7-9 and TRBJ2-7; 14 positions match TRBD2. The CDR3 loop spans 17 amino acids. Germline assignment: CDR1 SEHNR and CDR2 FQNEAQ (reference sequence). After removal of 3 bases from V and 3 bases from J, the junction contained 7 bases not matched to a gene. CDR3 nucleotide sequence: TGTGCCAGCAGCTTCCCGGGACTAGCGGGAGTTGGCTACGAGCAGTACTTC. Amino acid sequence: CASSFPGLAGVGYEQYF.

This clonotype counts as medium-sized. The DNA for the CDR3 is TGTGCCAGCCGACGCACAGATACGCAGTATTTT. Amino acids: CASRRTDTQYF. The V gene is TRBV11-2, the J gene TRBJ2-3; D remains unclear. CDR3 size: 11 residues. The V gene lost 8 bases and the J gene lost 1 base, with 4 bases spanning the gap. Germline V CDR1 and CDR2: SGHAT, FQNNGV.

This chain links TRBV2 with TRBJ2-2; D tentatively fits TRBD1 or TRBD2 (5 bases each). This CDR3 comprises 13 residues. Deletions cut 11 bases from V and 5 bases from J, with 15 bases between. CDR1 and CDR2 (germline): SNHLY, FYNNEI. Written as DNA, the CDR3 is TGTGCCGGCGCCGGGGCAGAAACCGGGGAGCTGTTTTTT. This translates into CAGAGAETGELFF.

This clonotype occurred a few times. The CDR3 region has the DNA TGCGCCAGCAGCCCACGACAGGACCTCTACGAGCAGTACTTC. Translating it yields CASSPRQDLYEQYF. The chain employs TRBV5-1 and TRBJ2-7; D is possibly TRBD1 (6 bases). CDR3 length equals 14 residues. Looked up from germline, CDR1 is SGHRS and CDR2 is YFSETQ. V was pared by 4 bases and J by 3 bases, with 14 bases between.

In its sample, this clonotype was seen a few times. The V gene is TRBV28, the J gene TRBJ2-2; no definite D call. Deletions cut 5 bases from V and 6 bases from J, with 7 bases between. Germline CDR1 is MDHEN and CDR2 is SYDVKM. The CDR3 is 12 amino acids. In DNA, the CDR3 is TGTGCCAGCAGTCACCAGGCCGGGGAGCTGTTTTTT. This gives the protein CASSHQAGELFF. The full variable domain, its missing parts supplied by reference TRBV28 and TRBJ2-2, is DVKVTQSSRYLVKRTGEKVFLECVQDMDHENMFWYRQDPGLGLRLIYFSYDVKMKEKGDIPEGYSVSREKKERFSLILESASTNQTSMYLCASSHQAGELFFGEGSRLTVL.

This clonotype was recorded many times. The genes are TRBV6-1 and TRBJ2-7, with TRBD2 matching over 10 bases. The J segment lost 3 bases and the V segment lost 8 bases, leaving 7 bases of the junction unmatched. Germline V gene lookup returns CDR1 MNHNS and CDR2 SASEGT. This CDR3 contains 14 residues. The DNA of the CDR3 is TGTGCCAGCGGCGGACTAGCGGAGATCTACGAGCAGTACTTC. Its translation is CASGGLAEIYEQYF.

This clonotype has ten or more counts. V and J are TRBV5-1 and TRBJ2-3, with D uncertain. The CDR3 totals 13 residues. Between the trimmed V and J ends, which lost 4 bases and 2 bases, there was a span of 8 bases. In germline, CDR1 is SGHRS, CDR2 YFSETQ. Here the CDR3 reads CASSPGPTDTQYF. For the CDR3, the DNA is TGCGCCAGCAGCCCCGGACCCACAGATACGCAGTATTTT.

This clonotype has more than one count but fewer than ten. This chain joins TRBV10-3 and TRBJ2-7, with TRBD2 identical over 7 bases. The junction had 1 base not matched to a gene; V was cut back by 2 bases and J by 3 bases. The CDR3 consists of 13 residues. Germline-derived CDR1 and CDR2 are ENHRY and SYGVKD. The CDR3 loop reads CAISEVAGYEQYF. The CDR3 DNA reads TGTGCCATCAGTGAGGTAGCGGGCTACGAGCAGTACTTC.

This clonotype has at least ten counts. J is TRBJ2-1 and V is TRBV10-3; 9 bases agree with TRBD1. V lost 7 bases to trimming and J lost 5 bases; unmatched junction nucleotides: 6. The CDR3 is 14 residues long. Germline V gene sequence: CDR1 ENHRY, CDR2 SYGVKD. DNA for the CDR3: TGTGCCATCACTCGGGACAGGGAAAACAATGAGCAGTTCTTC. As protein: CAITRDRENNEQFF.